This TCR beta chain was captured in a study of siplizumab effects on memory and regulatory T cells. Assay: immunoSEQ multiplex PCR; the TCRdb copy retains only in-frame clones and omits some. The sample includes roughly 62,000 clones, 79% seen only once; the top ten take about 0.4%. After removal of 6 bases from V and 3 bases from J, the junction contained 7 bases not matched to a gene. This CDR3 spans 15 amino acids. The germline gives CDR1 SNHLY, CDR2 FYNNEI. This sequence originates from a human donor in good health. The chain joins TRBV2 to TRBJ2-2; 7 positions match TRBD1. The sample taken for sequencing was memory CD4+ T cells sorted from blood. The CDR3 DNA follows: TGTGCCAGCAGAGCACAGGGGACCTACACCGGGGAGCTGTTTTTT. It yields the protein CASRAQGTYTGELFF.